The text below deals with one T cell receptor beta chain. The data derive from a study of blood T cell repertoires in COVID-19. CDR3 size: 12 residues. Germline V CDR1 and CDR2: MNHEY, SVGAGI. The germline V and J ends were trimmed by 7 bases and 3 bases, with 9 bases remaining between them. TCRdb keeps only in-frame clones here, not all; method: immunoSEQ multiplex PCR. The sample shows under 75,000 clones, approximately 92% of them seen only once. Sequencing used peripheral blood. This sequence originates from a man in his forties or fifties with active COVID-19. V usage is TRBV6-5 and J usage is TRBJ1-1; tentative D call: TRBD1 (5 bases). CDR3 loop: CASKGSHTEAFF. CDR3 nucleotides: TGTGCCAGCAAGGGGTCTCACACTGAAGCTTTCTTT.